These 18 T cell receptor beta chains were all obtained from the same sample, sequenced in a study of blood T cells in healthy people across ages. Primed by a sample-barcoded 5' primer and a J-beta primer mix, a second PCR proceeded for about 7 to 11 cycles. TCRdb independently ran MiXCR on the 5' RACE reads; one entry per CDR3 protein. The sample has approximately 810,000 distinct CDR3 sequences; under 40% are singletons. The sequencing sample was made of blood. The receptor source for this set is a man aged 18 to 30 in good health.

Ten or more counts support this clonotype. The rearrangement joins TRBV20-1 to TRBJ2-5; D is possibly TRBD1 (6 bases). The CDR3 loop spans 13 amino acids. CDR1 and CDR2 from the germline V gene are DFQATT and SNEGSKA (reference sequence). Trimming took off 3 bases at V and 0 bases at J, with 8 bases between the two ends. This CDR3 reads CSASRGNQETQYF. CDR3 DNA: TGCAGTGCTAGTAGGGGGAACCAAGAGACCCAGTACTTC.

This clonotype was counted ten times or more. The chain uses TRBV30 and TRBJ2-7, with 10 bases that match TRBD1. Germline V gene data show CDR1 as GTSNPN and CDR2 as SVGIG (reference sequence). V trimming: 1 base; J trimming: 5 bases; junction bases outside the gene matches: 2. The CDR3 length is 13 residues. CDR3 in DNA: TGTGCCTGGAGTGGAGGACAGGGGGACGAGCAGTACTTC. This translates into CAWSGGQGDEQYF.

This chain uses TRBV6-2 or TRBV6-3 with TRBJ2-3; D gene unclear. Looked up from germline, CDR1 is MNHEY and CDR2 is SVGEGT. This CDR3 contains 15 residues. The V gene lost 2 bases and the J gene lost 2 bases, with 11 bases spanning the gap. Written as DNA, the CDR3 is TGTGCCAGCAGTTACGCGAGGCGGAACACAGATACGCAGTATTTT. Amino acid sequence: CASSYARRNTDTQYF.

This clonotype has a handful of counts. CDR3 amino acids: CSANLAGAEDTQYF. CDR3 bases: TGCAGTGCAAATCTAGCGGGGGCCGAAGATACGCAGTATTTT. The chain has TRBV20-1 and TRBJ2-3; 10 bases fit TRBD2. J lost 5 bases, V lost 6 bases, and 8 bases had no gene match. This CDR3 has 14 amino acids. CDR1 DFQATT and CDR2 SNEGSKA come from the germline V gene (reference sequence).

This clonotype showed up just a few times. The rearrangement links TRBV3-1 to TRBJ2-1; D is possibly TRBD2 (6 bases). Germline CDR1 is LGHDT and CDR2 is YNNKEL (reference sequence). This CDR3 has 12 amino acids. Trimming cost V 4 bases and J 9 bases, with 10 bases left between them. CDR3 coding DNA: TGTGCCAGCAGCCGACGGGGGAGTGAGCAGTTCTTC. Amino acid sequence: CASSRRGSEQFF.

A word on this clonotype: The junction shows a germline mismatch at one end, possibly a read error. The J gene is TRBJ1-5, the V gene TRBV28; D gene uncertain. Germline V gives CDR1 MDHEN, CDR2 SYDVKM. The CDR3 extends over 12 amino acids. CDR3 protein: CTSSLSNQPQHF. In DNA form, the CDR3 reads TGTACCAGCAGTTTATCCAATCAGCCCCAGCATTTT.

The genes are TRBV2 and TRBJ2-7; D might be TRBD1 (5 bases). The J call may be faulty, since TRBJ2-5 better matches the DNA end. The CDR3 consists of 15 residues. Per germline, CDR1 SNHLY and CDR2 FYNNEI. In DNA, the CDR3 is TGTGCCAGCAGTGACGAAGGGGCCCTAAGGGAGACCCAGTACTTC. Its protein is CASSDEGALRETQYF.

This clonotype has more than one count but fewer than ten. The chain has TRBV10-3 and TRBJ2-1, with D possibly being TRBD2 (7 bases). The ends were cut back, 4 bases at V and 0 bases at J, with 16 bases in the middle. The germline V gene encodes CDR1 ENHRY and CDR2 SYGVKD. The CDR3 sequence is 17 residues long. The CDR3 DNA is TGTGCCATCAGTGCCACCCCGGGGGGCAGCTCCTACAATGAGCAGTTCTTC. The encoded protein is CAISATPGGSSYNEQFF.

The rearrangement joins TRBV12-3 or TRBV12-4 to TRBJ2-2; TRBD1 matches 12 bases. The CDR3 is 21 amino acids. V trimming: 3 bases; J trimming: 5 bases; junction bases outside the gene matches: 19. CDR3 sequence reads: CASSFGPGQGALAAKTGELFF. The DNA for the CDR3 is TGTGCCAGCAGTTTTGGTCCGGGACAGGGGGCTTTAGCGGCTAAGACCGGGGAGCTGTTTTTT.

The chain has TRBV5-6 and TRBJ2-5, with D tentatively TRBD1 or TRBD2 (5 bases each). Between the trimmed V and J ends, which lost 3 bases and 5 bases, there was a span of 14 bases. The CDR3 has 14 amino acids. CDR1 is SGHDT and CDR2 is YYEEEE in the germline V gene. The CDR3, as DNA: TGTGCCAGCAGCTCAAAGGGCAGGGAGGAGACCCAGTACTTC. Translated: CASSSKGREETQYF.

CDR3 sequence: CASSPGVTGNEQFF. CDR3 DNA sequence: TGTGCCAGCAGCCCGGGGGTTACGGGCAATGAGCAGTTCTTC. The rearrangement links TRBV7-8 to TRBJ2-1, with D perhaps TRBD2 (6 bases). CDR1 is SGHVS, CDR2 FQNEAQ, per germline. The CDR3 loop spans 14 amino acids. V was cut by 5 bases and J by 6 bases, with 14 bases left in between.

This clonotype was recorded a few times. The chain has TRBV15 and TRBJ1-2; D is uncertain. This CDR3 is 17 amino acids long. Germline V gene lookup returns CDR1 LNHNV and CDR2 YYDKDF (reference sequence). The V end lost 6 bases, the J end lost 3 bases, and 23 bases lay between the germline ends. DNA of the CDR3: TGTGCCACCAGTGACTCTCGGCAACAAGAAAATCACTATGGCTACACCTTC. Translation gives CATSDSRQQENHYGYTF.

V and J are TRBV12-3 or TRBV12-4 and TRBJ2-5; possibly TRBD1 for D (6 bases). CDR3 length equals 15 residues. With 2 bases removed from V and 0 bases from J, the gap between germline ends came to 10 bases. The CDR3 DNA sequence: TGTGCCAGCAGTTTACTCAGGGGCAACCAAGAGACCCAGTACTTC. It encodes CASSLLRGNQETQYF.

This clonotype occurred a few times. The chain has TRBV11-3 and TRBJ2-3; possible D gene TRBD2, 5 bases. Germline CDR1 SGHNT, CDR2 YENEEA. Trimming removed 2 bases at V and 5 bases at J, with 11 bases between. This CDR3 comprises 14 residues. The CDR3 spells CASSLRDEGDTQYF. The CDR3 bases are TGTGCCAGCAGCTTACGGGATGAAGGAGATACGCAGTATTTT.

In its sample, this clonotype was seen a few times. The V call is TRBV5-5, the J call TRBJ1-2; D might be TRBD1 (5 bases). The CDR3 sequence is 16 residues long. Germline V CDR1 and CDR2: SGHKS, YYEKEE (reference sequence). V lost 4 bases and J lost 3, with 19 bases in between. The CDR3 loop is CASSNRRGKGYYGYTF. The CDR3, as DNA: TGTGCCAGCAGCAACCGGCGGGGGAAGGGCTACTATGGCTACACCTTC.

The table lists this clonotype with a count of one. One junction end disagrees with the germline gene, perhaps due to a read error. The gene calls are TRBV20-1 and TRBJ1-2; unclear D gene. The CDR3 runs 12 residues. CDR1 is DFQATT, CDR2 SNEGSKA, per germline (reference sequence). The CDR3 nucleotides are TGCAGTGCTGGAGACGGGAACTATGGCTACACCTTC. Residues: CSAGDGNYGYTF.

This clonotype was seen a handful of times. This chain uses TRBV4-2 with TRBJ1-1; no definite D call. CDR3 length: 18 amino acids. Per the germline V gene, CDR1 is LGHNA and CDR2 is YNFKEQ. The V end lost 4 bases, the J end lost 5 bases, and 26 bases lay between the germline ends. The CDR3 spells CASSPAIRTGSGKTEAFF. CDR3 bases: TGTGCCAGCAGCCCCGCCATTCGGACGGGGTCCGGTAAGACTGAAGCTTTCTTT.

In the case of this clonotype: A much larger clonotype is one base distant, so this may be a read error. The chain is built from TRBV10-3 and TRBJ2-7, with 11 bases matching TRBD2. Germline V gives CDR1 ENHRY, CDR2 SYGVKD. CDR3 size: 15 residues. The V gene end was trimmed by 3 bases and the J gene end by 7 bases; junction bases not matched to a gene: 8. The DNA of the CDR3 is TGTGCCATCAGTGAACTAGCGGGGGTTGACAATGAGCAGTACTTC. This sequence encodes CAISELAGVDNEQYF.